Sequencing of this T cell receptor (beta chain) was carried out in a study of cytomegalovirus exposure and HLA in healthy donors. Turning to the study itself: An early release of data contained some 80 million unique TCRs, which came from HLA-typed donors. Study-wide findings and caveats: When a later analysis compared HLA-associated TCR beta chains with equally common others, the HLA-associated chains turned out to be more clonally expanded and to have lower generation probabilities. What was likely a sequencing artifact was a cluster of highly shared sequence variants.

A word on this clone: Its antigen is unknown.

Looked up from germline, CDR1 is MNHEY and CDR2 is SVGAGI. V was clipped by 0 bases and J by 7 bases, with 18 bases between them. This CDR3 is built from 16 residues. The study ran its PCR with 60 Vbeta and 13 Jbeta primers. Sequenced by immunoSEQ multiplex PCR; TCRdb stores in-frame clones only, minus some. Of under 150,000 clones in the sample, more than 65% were seen once. The TCR originated in a woman in her sixties or seventies in good health and CMV-seropositive. The sequenced material came from PBMCs. The gene calls are TRBV6-5 and TRBJ1-2; a weak D match, TRBD1 (5 bases). Here the CDR3 reads CASSYSAGYSFAGYTF. CDR3 nucleotide sequence: TGTGCCAGCAGTTACTCAGCAGGGTATAGTTTCGCTGGCTACACCTTC.